This record covers a single T cell receptor beta chain. As yet, its antigen is unknown. Noted treatment: oral pan-JAK inhibitor, 5-10 mg twice daily. This specimen comes from a study of CD8+ T cells in alopecia areata. About the study: Those treated were given oral tofacitinib at 5 to 10 mg twice daily. Study results and caveats: Lesional scalp exceeded normal scalp in clonality, especially in alopecia totalis/universalis. In patients, TCRs were shared less clearly than in mice, and HLA may possibly be involved.

Sequencing used cDNA as its template, made by extracting RNA and reverse transcribing it. Measured with immunoSEQ multiplex PCR; TCRdb has only the in-frame clones, and not every one. The table has about 220,000 clones, roughly 56% seen once; the top ten hold around 1.4%. The CDR3 is made up of 15 amino acids. V gave up 4 bases and J gave up 0 bases, with 13 bases separating them. Germline values: CDR1 SGDLS, CDR2 YYNGEE. The input for sequencing was CD4+ T cells sorted from blood, taken at week 4, from a patient treated with tofacitinib. The origin of this receptor is a human donor with alopecia areata. The V call is TRBV9, the J call TRBJ1-2; no clear D gene. CDR3 bases: TGTGCCAGCAGCCCAAACCCGGGGTCTAACTATGGCTACACCTTC. Translating it yields CASSPNPGSNYGYTF. Drawing the rest from reference TRBV9 and TRBJ1-2, the complete variable domain is DSGVTQTPKHLITATGQRVTLRCSPRSGDLSVYWYQQSLDQGLQFLIQYYNGEERAKGNILERFSAQQFPDLHSELNLSSLELGDSALYFCASSPNPGSNYGYTFGSGTRLTVV.